This TCR beta chain was recovered during a study of cytomegalovirus exposure and HLA in healthy donors. Findings and caveats of the study: A later analysis reportedly identified an Asian-associated ancestry cluster as carrying fewer N-insertions than the approximately 670-donor mean. Accurate HLA-A and HLA-B prediction from TCR beta sequences was reported for most subjects. In a later analysis, a missense DCLRE1C variant was linked to TCR beta V- and J-gene trimming. It was around 160 TCR beta chains that were listed as cytomegalovirus-associated.

The ends were cut back, 1 base at V and 6 bases at J, with 16 bases in the middle. Per germline, CDR1 MNHEY and CDR2 SVGAGI. The CDR3 sequence is 15 residues long. Primers for the PCR totalled 60 Vbeta and 13 Jbeta. Clones were sequenced by immunoSEQ multiplex PCR, and TCRdb holds only the in-frame ones, with some missing. The repertoire holds about 180,000 clones, 84% seen once, with approximately 1.2% in the top ten. Details on this clone: Antigen: not known.

The V call is TRBV6-5, the J call TRBJ2-7; D perhaps matches TRBD1 (6 bases). The receptor comes from a girl aged 2-9 years in good health and CMV-seropositive. The sequenced material came from PBMCs. The CDR3 DNA is TGTGCCAGCAGTTACTTAAACAGGGATATCACCGAGCAGTACTTC. It translates to CASSYLNRDITEQYF.